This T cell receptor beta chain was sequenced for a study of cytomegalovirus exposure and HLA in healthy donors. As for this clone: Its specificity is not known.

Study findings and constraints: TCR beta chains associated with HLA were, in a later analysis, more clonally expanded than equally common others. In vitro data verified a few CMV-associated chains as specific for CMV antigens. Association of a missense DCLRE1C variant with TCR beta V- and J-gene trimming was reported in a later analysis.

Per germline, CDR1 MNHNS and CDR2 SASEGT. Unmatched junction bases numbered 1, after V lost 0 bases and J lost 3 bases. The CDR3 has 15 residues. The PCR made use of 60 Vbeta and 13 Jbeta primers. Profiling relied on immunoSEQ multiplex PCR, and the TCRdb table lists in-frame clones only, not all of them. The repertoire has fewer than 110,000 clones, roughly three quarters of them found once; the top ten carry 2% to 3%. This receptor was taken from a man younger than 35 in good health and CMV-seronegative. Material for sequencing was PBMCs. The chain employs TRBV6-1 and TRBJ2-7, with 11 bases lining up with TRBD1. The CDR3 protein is CASSEAGTGGYEQYF. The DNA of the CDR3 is TGTGCCAGCAGTGAAGCGGGGACAGGGGGCTACGAGCAGTACTTC.